These 31 T cell receptor beta chains were sequenced from one sample in a study of tumor-infiltrating lymphocytes in primary liver carcinoma. Starting material of 400 to 600 ng total RNA yielded TCR beta cDNA via a constant-region primer. It was through three nested multiplex PCR rounds of slightly modified ARM-PCR that TCR beta libraries arose. A C-beta reverse primer and TRBV1-TRBV30 forward primers served in each of the first two PCR rounds, at 10 cycles apiece. TCRdb used MiXCR to reprocess the multiplex PCR reads, holding one entry per CDR3 protein. The sample records roughly 180,000 distinct CDR3 sequences, about 60% being singletons. RNA was extracted from whole blood without cell sorting, alongside germline DNA. The sample was peripheral blood. Receptors originate from a man aged 40-55 years with primary liver carcinoma and hepatitis B virus infection.

A word on this clonotype: An end of the junction differs from the germline gene, which may be a read error. The chain links TRBV4-1 to TRBJ1-4; a possible D gene is TRBD1 (5 bases). From germline, CDR1 is MGHRA and CDR2 YSYEKL. CDR3 size: 17 residues. CDR3 coding DNA: TGCGCCAGCAACCAAGAACCCTCCGACAGCTTAGGTGAAAAACTGTTTTTC. Translated: CASNQEPSDSLGEKLFF.

This clonotype was detected a few times. This rearrangement joins TRBV4-2 to TRBJ2-1; TRBD2 matches at 8 bases. Germline values: CDR1 LGHNA, CDR2 YNFKEQ. The CDR3 covers 16 residues. V shed 0 bases, J shed 7 bases, and the junction held 8 bases outside the gene matches. The CDR3 loop reads CASSQDRSGSANEQFF. CDR3 coding DNA: TGTGCCAGCAGCCAAGATAGGAGCGGGAGTGCGAATGAGCAGTTCTTC.

The chain joins TRBV12-3 or TRBV12-4 to TRBJ2-3; TRBD2 aligns across 8 bases. This CDR3 is built from 15 residues. V lost 2 bases to trimming and J lost 4 bases; unmatched junction nucleotides: 5. The CDR3 reads CASSLSGGRPDTQYF. CDR3 nucleotides: TGTGCCAGCAGTTTAAGCGGCGGGAGGCCAGATACGCAGTATTTT.

This clonotype was seen only a few times. DNA for the CDR3: TGTGCCAGCAGCCCGGGGACACCGAACACCGGGGAGCTGTTTTTT. Protein sequence: CASSPGTPNTGELFF. The rearrangement joins TRBV5-6 to TRBJ2-2, with D possibly being TRBD1 (6 bases). The CDR3 totals 15 residues. V dropped 4 bases and J dropped 0 bases, with 10 bases sitting between them. The germline gives CDR1 SGHDT, CDR2 YYEEEE.

The rearrangement uses TRBV6-5 and TRBJ2-1, with D uncertain. Trimming shortened V by 0 bases and J by 7 bases, and 7 bases separated the two germline ends. CDR1 is MNHEY and CDR2 is SVGAGI in the germline V gene. The CDR3 covers 13 residues. In nucleotides, the CDR3 is TGTGCCAGCAGTTACTCCAACGGGAATGAGCAGTTCTTC. Protein sequence: CASSYSNGNEQFF.

Note on this clonotype: A read error may produce the germline difference seen at one junction end. This chain links TRBV7-9 with TRBJ2-1; TRBD1 is a possible D gene (5 bases). The DNA end is a closer match to TRBJ2-7, so the J assignment may be wrong. The CDR3 is 14 residues long. Looked up from germline, CDR1 is SEHNR and CDR2 is FQNEAQ (reference sequence). The CDR3, as DNA: TGTACCAGCAGCTTATCTCAGGGTCTTCACGAGCAGTACTTC. This encodes CTSSLSQGLHEQYF.

Many counts were recorded for this clonotype. V usage is TRBV11-2 and J usage is TRBJ2-1, with D perhaps matching TRBD1 or TRBD2 (5 bases each). Germline lookup yields CDR1 SGHAT and CDR2 FQNNGV. With 5 bases removed from V and 7 bases from J, the gap between germline ends came to 21 bases. The CDR3 sequence is 16 residues long. The DNA of the CDR3 is TGTGCCAGCAGCGGCTCCGGGACCATGGCTTTAAATGAGCAGTTCTTC. This gives the protein CASSGSGTMALNEQFF.

Turning to this clonotype: At one boundary the junction diverges from the germline segment, which might be a read error. The chain recombines TRBV29-1 with TRBJ2-7, with a weak D call TRBD2 (7 bases). Germline CDR1 reads SQVTM; CDR2 reads ANQGSEA. The CDR3 runs 15 residues. CDR3 sequence: CSVDLQGGSSYKQYF. DNA for the CDR3: TGCAGCGTTGACCTACAGGGCGGGAGCTCCTACAAGCAGTACTTC.

This clonotype was seen more than once but under ten times. The chain recombines TRBV12-3 or TRBV12-4 with TRBJ2-5; TRBD1 might be the D (6 bases). Trimming cost V 5 bases and J 4 bases, with 14 bases left between them. This CDR3 contains 14 residues. The CDR3 DNA is TGTGCCAGCAGTGCGCAGGGGCTGGGAGAGACCCAGTACTTC. This codes for CASSAQGLGETQYF.

The chain has TRBV5-1 and TRBJ2-1; the match to TRBD2 covers 7 bases. The CDR3 runs to 14 residues. Germline V lookup: CDR1 SGHRS, CDR2 YFSETQ. With V trimmed by 6 bases and J by 5 bases, 8 bases remained unmatched. CDR3 amino acids: CASTPGLLHNEQFF. The DNA for the CDR3 is TGCGCCAGCACCCCGGGACTACTACACAATGAGCAGTTCTTC.

This clonotype occurred once. This chain links TRBV28 with TRBJ2-1, with TRBD1 matching over 8 bases. The CDR3 contains 13 residues. Trimming removed 6 bases from V and 8 bases from J; junction bases left unmatched: 6. CDR1 and CDR2 (germline): MDHEN, SYDVKM. The CDR3 loop reads CASSGQGFHEQFF. CDR3 in DNA: TGTGCCAGCAGCGGACAGGGTTTCCATGAGCAGTTCTTC.

This clonotype was detected once. The rearrangement joins TRBV29-1 to TRBJ2-3, with unresolved D. Between the trimmed V and J ends, which lost 3 bases and 1 base, there was a span of 8 bases. The CDR3 consists of 13 residues. Germline CDR1 is SQVTM and CDR2 is ANQGSEA. DNA for the CDR3: TGCAGCGTTGATTGTGGGGGCACAGATACGCAGTATTTT. Its translation: CSVDCGGTDTQYF.

The chain joins TRBV19 to TRBJ1-6, with 9 bases fitting TRBD1. After removal of 4 bases from V and 7 bases from J, the junction contained 2 bases not matched to a gene. Germline lookup yields CDR1 LNHDA and CDR2 SQIVND (reference sequence). The CDR3 spans 14 residues. This chain's CDR3 is CASSTTGGNSPLHF. The CDR3 bases are TGTGCCAGTAGTACAACAGGGGGCAATTCACCCCTCCACTTT.

Comment on this clonotype: One base away lies a much larger clone, so this may be a sequencing read error. J is TRBJ2-5 and V is TRBV11-2, with D possibly matching TRBD1 (6 bases). The CDR3 loop spans 14 amino acids. CDR1 is SGHAT and CDR2 is FQNNGV in the germline V gene. The CDR3 DNA reads as TGTGTCAGCAGCTTATCGACAGGTCAAGAGACCCAGTACTTC. Translation gives CVSSLSTGQETQYF.

The chain uses TRBV11-2 and TRBJ2-3; 9 nucleotides line up with TRBD2. The J segment lost 5 bases and the V segment lost 5 bases, leaving 8 bases of the junction unmatched. The CDR3 runs to 15 residues. Germline-derived CDR1 and CDR2 are SGHAT and FQNNGV. The CDR3 DNA reads TGTGCCAGCAGCCCAAGCGGGAGGTGGGAAGATACGCAGTATTTT. Translating gives CASSPSGRWEDTQYF.

This clonotype has ten or more counts. The chain has TRBV11-1 and TRBJ2-1; TRBD2 agrees at 11 bases. Per germline, CDR1 SGHAT and CDR2 FQDESV (reference sequence). Germline trimming cut 4 bases from V and 5 bases from J; bases unmatched to any gene: 7. This CDR3 has 16 amino acids. The CDR3 is CASSSQLAGADNEQFF. The CDR3, as DNA: TGTGCCAGCAGCTCCCAACTAGCGGGGGCAGACAATGAGCAGTTCTTC.

The CDR3 region is CASSPGWAYEQYF. CDR3 in DNA: TGTGCCAGCAGTCCAGGTTGGGCCTACGAGCAGTACTTC. This sequence joins TRBV6-5 and TRBJ2-7; D is uncertain. Per the germline V gene, CDR1 is MNHEY and CDR2 is SVGAGI. CDR3 length: 13 residues. Trimming shortened V by 5 bases and J by 2 bases, and 10 bases separated the two germline ends.

This sequence joins TRBV18 and TRBJ2-3; D may be TRBD1 (5 bases). V lost 10 bases, J lost 2 bases, and 13 bases lay in between. Looked up from germline, CDR1 is KGHSH and CDR2 is LQKENI. CDR3 length: 13 amino acids. The CDR3 sequence is CAISPDITDTQYF. Here the CDR3 DNA reads TGTGCCATCTCTCCGGACATCACAGATACGCAGTATTTT.

The rearrangement links TRBV24-1 to TRBJ2-3; 8 bases line up with TRBD2. The germline V gene has CDR1 KGHDR and CDR2 SFDVKD. V trimming: 3 bases; J trimming: 4 bases; junction bases outside the gene matches: 8. This CDR3 has 16 amino acids. The CDR3 DNA reads TGTGCCACCAGTGATGCGAGCGGGAGTACCCCAGATACGCAGTATTTT. Its protein is CATSDASGSTPDTQYF.

With regard to this clonotype: A junction boundary mismatches the germline segment, possibly from a read error. The V and J genes are TRBV10-3 and TRBJ2-1; 14 nucleotides agree with TRBD2. The germline V gene encodes CDR1 ENHRY and CDR2 SYGVKD. This CDR3 is 16 amino acids long. CDR3 protein: CAISTGTSGSYNKQFF. For the CDR3, the DNA is TGTGCCATCTCCACTGGGACTAGCGGGAGCTACAATAAGCAGTTCTTC.

The table lists this clonotype with many counts. The chain uses TRBV11-2 and TRBJ2-7; 11 nucleotides align to TRBD2. With V trimmed by 5 bases and J by 7 bases, 10 bases remained unmatched. CDR1 and CDR2 (germline): SGHAT, FQNNGV. The CDR3 is made up of 15 amino acids. CDR3 protein: CASSRQTSGALEQYF. CDR3 DNA: TGTGCCAGCAGCCGACAGACTAGCGGGGCTTTGGAGCAGTACTTC.

The chain links TRBV12-3 or TRBV12-4 to TRBJ2-3; 15 bases line up with TRBD2. This CDR3 contains 19 residues. Trimming at V came to 10 bases and at J to 2 bases, leaving 16 bases not matched to a gene. CDR3 nucleotide sequence: TGTGCCACTTCTGGGACTAGCGGGAGGAGGGACAGGGTCACAGATACGCAGTATTTT. It encodes CATSGTSGRRDRVTDTQYF.

The V call is TRBV6-5, the J call TRBJ1-2, with D uncertain. From germline, CDR1 is MNHEY and CDR2 SVGAGI. The CDR3 has 13 residues. The V gene lost 7 bases and the J gene lost 2 bases, with 11 bases spanning the gap. The CDR3 reads CASTPGRNYGYTF. The DNA of the CDR3 is TGTGCCAGCACTCCCGGCAGGAACTATGGCTACACCTTC.

The J gene is TRBJ2-7, the V gene TRBV11-2; D gene uncertain. V lost 5 bases and J lost 7, with 12 bases in between. CDR1 and CDR2 (germline): SGHAT, FQNNGV. CDR3 length equals 12 residues. Here the CDR3 DNA reads TGTGCCAGCAGCCTCGCCCAAGCGGAGCAGTACTTC. Its protein product is CASSLAQAEQYF.

This clonotype was seen more than once but under ten times. Germline is not matched at one junction end, which may reflect a read error. The chain is built from TRBV29-1 and TRBJ2-3, with D possibly being TRBD1 or TRBD2 (5 bases each). The CDR3 totals 16 residues. In germline, CDR1 is SQVTM, CDR2 ANQGSEA. The DNA for the CDR3 is TGCAGCGTTGAAGAAAATTGGGGGACCGAGCCAGATACGCGGTATTTT. Amino acids: CSVEENWGTEPDTRYF.

The chain has TRBV4-1 and TRBJ1-1; D not resolved. The CDR3 spans 13 residues. V was cut by 1 base and J by 1 base, with 4 bases left in between. The V gene's germline CDR1 is MGHRA and CDR2 YSYEKL. CDR3: CASSQVRNTEAFF. CDR3 coding DNA: TGCGCCAGCAGCCAAGTTAGGAACACTGAAGCTTTCTTT.

This clonotype was counted between two and nine times. With a much larger clone just one base away, this may be a read error. The chain combines TRBV11-2 with TRBJ2-7; 8 nucleotides line up with TRBD1. V shed 1 base, J shed 4 bases, and the junction held 3 bases outside the gene matches. This CDR3 has 14 residues. Germline V gene sequence: CDR1 SGHAT, CDR2 FQNNGV. The CDR3 here is CASSLGTGRYEQYF. CDR3 in DNA: TGTGCCAGCAGCTTAGGGACAGGGAGGTACGAGCAGTACTTC.

The rearrangement joins TRBV12-3 or TRBV12-4 to TRBJ1-2; D is ambiguous. V dropped 1 base and J dropped 5 bases, with 14 bases sitting between them. The CDR3 is made up of 15 amino acids. In DNA form, the CDR3 reads TGTGCCAGCAGTTTAGATGTCAGGCCCGAATATGGCTACACCTTC. Translating it yields CASSLDVRPEYGYTF.

In the case of this clonotype: The junction differs from germline at one of its ends, possibly a read error. This chain connects TRBV11-2 to TRBJ2-7; D perhaps matches TRBD2 (5 bases). Germline V gene data show CDR1 as SGHAT and CDR2 as FQNNGV. This CDR3 comprises 13 residues. DNA for the CDR3: TGTGCCAGCAGCTTATTTACAGCGGTCGAGCGGTACTTC. Its translation: CASSLFTAVERYF.

In regard to this clonotype: No conserved phenylalanine or tryptophan ends this CDR3, so it is likely a read error. This chain connects TRBV7-8 to TRBJ2-1, with D maybe TRBD2 (5 bases). This CDR3 is 12 amino acids long. Germline V lookup: CDR1 SGHVS, CDR2 FQNEAQ. The CDR3 sequence is CASRGGYNVQFL. CDR3 DNA: TGTGCCAGCAGAGGAGGATACAATGTGCAGTTCTTG.

Remarks on this clonotype: Germline and junction disagree at one end, which may indicate a read error. The chain joins TRBV14 to TRBJ1-5, with TRBD1 as a possible D gene (5 bases). CDR1 and CDR2 from the germline V gene are SGHDN and FVKESK. This CDR3 has 13 amino acids. DNA of the CDR3: TGTGTCAGCAGCCAAGACGGGGGTCAGCCCCAGCATTTT. This encodes CVSSQDGGQPQHF.